The rows below give T cell receptor beta chains drawn from one sample of a study of cytomegalovirus exposure and HLA in healthy donors. Using immunoSEQ multiplex PCR, the repertoire was profiled, and TCRdb retains in-frame clones only, with some absent. This sample's clone table lists 100,000 to 150,000 clones. Source material: PBMCs. The receptors shown here come from a man aged 30 to 39 in good health and CMV-seronegative. The CDR3 runs from the conserved cysteine through the conserved F or W. Fields, in order: J gene, D gene, V gene, CDR3 protein, CDR3 DNA. A D gene is named only where the DNA matches it firmly.

>TRBJ2-5|NA|TRBV7-9
CASSKGLALETQYF
TGTGCCAGCAGCAAAGGGCTAGCTCTGGAGACCCAGTACTTC
>TRBJ1-3|NA|TRBV30
CATEEDPMAEIYF
TGTGCCACGGAGGAGGACCCCATGGCGGAAATATATTTT
>TRBJ2-7|NA|TRBV4-1
CASSQDRGGSFSYEQYF
TGCGCCAGCAGCCAAGATCGTGGGGGGTCCTTCTCCTACGAGCAGTACTTC
>TRBJ2-7|TRBD2|TRBV6-1
CASSEPTSGRPHTYEQYF
TGTGCCAGCAGTGAACCGACTAGCGGGAGGCCACATACCTACGAGCAGTACTTC
>TRBJ2-3|NA|TRBV5-1
CASSLTDYTDTQYF
TGCGCCAGCAGCTTGACGGACTACACAGATACGCAGTATTTT
>TRBJ1-5|TRBD1|TRBV5-1
CASSSGTGKGQPQHF
TGCGCCAGCAGCTCCGGGACAGGGAAGGGGCAGCCCCAGCATTTT
>TRBJ2-7|TRBD1|TRBV4-2
CASSQAIAGTGGGEQYF
TGTGCCAGCAGCCAAGCCATAGCCGGGACAGGGGGTGGCGAGCAGTACTTC
>TRBJ1-1|NA|TRBV19
CASSIGGRAGNTEAFF
TGTGCCAGTAGTATCGGTGGTAGAGCAGGGAACACTGAAGCTTTCTTT
>TRBJ2-1|TRBD2|TRBV27
CASSLPDLAGATNEQFF
TGTGCCAGCAGTTTACCAGATCTAGCGGGAGCTACCAATGAGCAGTTCTTC
>TRBJ2-7|NA|TRBV19
CASSIGYEQYF
TGTGCCAGTAGTATCGGTTACGAGCAGTACTTC
>TRBJ2-5|NA|TRBV28
CASSPTGETQYF
TGTGCCAGCAGTCCTACAGGGGAGACCCAGTACTTC
>TRBJ2-7|TRBD2|TRBV10-3
CAISPGASGYYEQYF
TGTGCCATCAGCCCTGGGGCTAGCGGGTACTACGAGCAGTACTTC
>TRBJ2-5|NA|TRBV10-3
CAISEPTLQETQYF
TGTGCCATCAGTGAACCGACATTACAAGAGACCCAGTACTTC
>TRBJ2-5|NA|TRBV7-2
CASTLFLGPETQYF
TGTGCCAGCACCTTGTTCTTGGGGCCGGAGACCCAGTACTTC
>TRBJ1-6|TRBD1|TRBV4-2
CASSRPWTGTVRGSYNSPLHF
TGTGCCAGCAGCCGCCCGTGGACCGGGACAGTGAGAGGGTCCTATAATTCACCCCTCCACTTT
>TRBJ1-1|TRBD1|TRBV2
CASSEEQGAEAFF
TGTGCCAGCAGTGAAGAACAGGGGGCTGAAGCTTTCTTT
>TRBJ2-7|TRBD2|TRBV7-2
CASSLGGSGGSSYEQYF
TGTGCCAGCAGCTTGGGGGGGTCAGGCGGGAGCTCCTACGAGCAGTACTTC
>TRBJ2-3|NA|TRBV19
CASSIRRRGADTQYF
TGTGCCAGTAGTATAAGGCGCAGGGGTGCAGATACGCAGTATTTT
>TRBJ1-1|NA|TRBV25-1
CASSDPGRDTEAFF
TGTGCCAGCAGTGACCCAGGGAGGGACACTGAAGCTTTCTTT
>TRBJ2-1|TRBD2|TRBV29-1
CSVEGSGRYNEQFF
TGCAGCGTTGAAGGGAGCGGGAGGTACAATGAGCAGTTCTTC
>TRBJ2-5|NA|TRBV7-9
CASSPDSFPRETQYF
TGTGCCAGCAGCCCGGACAGTTTCCCGAGGGAGACCCAGTACTTC
>TRBJ1-5|NA|TRBV30
CAWSPGETRNQPQHF
TGTGCCTGGAGTCCAGGGGAAACTCGCAATCAGCCCCAGCATTTT
>TRBJ2-5|NA|TRBV4-1
CASSQETSQETQYF
TGCGCCAGCAGCCAAGAGACTTCTCAAGAGACCCAGTACTTC
>TRBJ2-7|TRBD1|TRBV27
CASGYQGTAPYEQYF
TGTGCCAGCGGTTATCAGGGGACAGCGCCCTACGAGCAGTACTTC
>TRBJ2-3|TRBD1|TRBV5-4
CASSRGQGDGDTQYF
TGTGCCAGCAGCAGGGGACAGGGTGATGGAGATACGCAGTATTTT
>TRBJ2-5|TRBD1|TRBV28
CASSLGRTGLQETQYF
TGTGCCAGCAGTTTAGGGCGGACAGGGCTGCAAGAGACCCAGTACTTC
>TRBJ2-7|TRBD2|TRBV4-2
CASSQEAGLGEQYF
TGTGCCAGCAGCCAAGAAGCGGGATTAGGCGAGCAGTACTTC
>TRBJ2-7|NA|TRBV6-6
CATTGFREQYF
TGTGCCACAACAGGGTTTCGCGAGCAGTACTTC
>TRBJ2-3|NA|TRBV7-2
CASSLLGVDARQYF
TGTGCCAGCAGCCTTCTAGGGGTGGACGCGAGGCAGTATTTT
>TRBJ2-7|NA|TRBV27
CASSLGLNYEQYF
TGTGCCAGCAGTTTAGGGCTCAACTACGAGCAGTACTTC
>TRBJ2-1|TRBD1|TRBV7-9
CASSPRTGGEGYNEQFF
TGTGCCAGCAGCCCTAGAACAGGGGGCGAAGGATACAATGAGCAGTTCTTC
>TRBJ1-1|NA|TRBV10-3
CALRGGVNTEAFF
TGTGCCCTCCGGGGAGGGGTGAACACTGAAGCTTTCTTT
>TRBJ2-5|NA|TRBV5-1
CASSLASGPQETQYF
TGCGCCAGCAGCTTGGCGTCAGGTCCTCAAGAGACCCAGTACTTC
>TRBJ2-2|NA|TRBV7-2
CASSLAITTGELFF
TGTGCCAGCAGCTTAGCCATAACTACCGGGGAGCTGTTTTTT
>TRBJ1-5|TRBD1|TRBV2
CASSPDRYSNQPQHF
TGTGCCAGCAGTCCGGACAGGTATAGCAATCAGCCCCAGCATTTT
>TRBJ2-3|NA|TRBV5-1
CASSSGINTQYF
TGCGCCAGCAGCTCGGGGATTAATACGCAGTATTTT
>TRBJ2-7|TRBD2|TRBV27
CASSPFSSGSAYEQYF
TGTGCCAGCTCCCCCTTCTCTAGCGGGAGTGCCTACGAGCAGTACTTC
>TRBJ2-7|NA|TRBV2
CASRAGDTPYEQYF
TGTGCCAGCAGGGCTGGGGACACACCCTACGAGCAGTACTTC
>TRBJ1-1|NA|TRBV9
CASSVGPGTEAFF
TGTGCCAGCAGCGTAGGACCGGGCACTGAAGCTTTCTTT
>TRBJ1-4|TRBD1|TRBV5-1
CASSPSGQRNEKLFF
TGCGCCAGCAGCCCTTCGGGACAGAGAAATGAAAAACTGTTTTTT
>TRBJ1-2|NA|TRBV5-5
CASSLGQGGYGYTF
TGTGCCAGCAGCTTGGGGCAGGGAGGCTATGGCTACACCTTC
>TRBJ2-5|NA|TRBV2
CASSSQGRETQYF
TGTGCCAGCAGTTCACAGGGTAGGGAGACCCAGTACTTC
>TRBJ1-3|NA|TRBV28
CAHAQNPSGNTIYF
TGTGCCCACGCCCAGAACCCCTCTGGAAACACCATATATTTT
>TRBJ2-1|NA|TRBV5-1
CASSLPQGSSYNEQFF
TGCGCCAGCAGCTTGCCCCAGGGCAGCTCCTACAATGAGCAGTTCTTC
>TRBJ2-1|NA|TRBV19
CASSIFGSYNEQFF
TGTGCCAGTAGTATTTTCGGGAGTTACAATGAGCAGTTCTTC
>TRBJ2-1|NA|TRBV28
CASSSTDRSSYNEQFF
TGTGCCAGCAGTTCGACAGACAGGTCCTCCTACAATGAGCAGTTCTTC
>TRBJ2-1|TRBD2|TRBV7-2
CASSLASGRAHNEQFF
TGTGCCAGCAGCTTAGCTAGCGGGAGGGCCCACAATGAGCAGTTCTTC
>TRBJ2-7|NA|TRBV7-2
CASSLEEGTPYEQYF
TGTGCCAGCAGCTTAGAGGAGGGAACACCTTACGAGCAGTACTTC
>TRBJ2-7|TRBD2|TRBV5-8
CASSSGLAGGPWEQYF
TGTGCCAGCAGCTCGGGACTAGCGGGAGGGCCGTGGGAGCAGTACTTC
>TRBJ2-7|TRBD1|TRBV28
CASSSPGTGVYEQYF
TGTGCCAGCAGCTCCCCCGGGACAGGAGTCTACGAGCAGTACTTC
>TRBJ2-3|TRBD2|TRBV27
CASTPLAGTDTQYF
TGTGCCAGCACTCCACTAGCGGGCACAGATACGCAGTATTTT
>TRBJ2-5|NA|TRBV6-5
CASSSPQTGPVLTQYF
TGTGCCAGCAGTTCCCCTCAGACAGGCCCGGTTTTGACCCAGTACTTC
>TRBJ1-1|NA|TRBV5-1
CASGLGGKDTEAFF
TGCGCCAGCGGTCTGGGGGGGAAGGACACTGAAGCTTTCTTT
>TRBJ2-1|NA|TRBV6-5
CASSLRTVTYNEQFF
TGTGCCAGCAGCCTCCGGACAGTAACCTACAATGAGCAGTTCTTC
>TRBJ2-1|TRBD2|TRBV30
CAWTETSANNEQFF
TGTGCCTGGACTGAAACTAGCGCCAACAATGAGCAGTTCTTC
>TRBJ1-1|NA|TRBV30
CASTLGIMNTEAFF
TGTGCCTCGACCCTCGGGATCATGAACACTGAAGCTTTCTTT
>TRBJ2-1|TRBD2|TRBV4-2
CASGQLAGTYNEQFF
TGTGCCAGCGGACAACTAGCGGGTACATACAATGAGCAGTTCTTC
>TRBJ2-1|NA|TRBV9
CASSPRPESPSHDEQFF
TGTGCCAGCAGCCCCAGACCGGAGAGCCCTAGCCACGATGAGCAGTTCTTC
>TRBJ2-7|TRBD2|TRBV30
CAWSRTSVYEQYF
TGTGCCTGGAGTCGGACTAGCGTCTACGAGCAGTACTTC